These T cell receptor beta chains were read from a single sample in a study of vaccination effects on CD4 cells after COVID-19. The method was immunoSEQ multiplex PCR; TCRdb's version includes in-frame clones alone and lacks a portion of them. The data contain just under 45,000 clones, roughly 79% of them singletons. Their antigens are not known. The starting material was CD4+ T cells from PBMCs cultured with SARS-CoV-2 spike peptides, obtained before COVID-19 vaccination. These receptors originate from a human donor who received a COVID-19 vaccine. CDR3s include the opening cysteine and the closing phenylalanine or tryptophan. D genes are given only for firm matches. Only some rows state a clone size, as once, few, many or a class for expanded clones.

V gene: TRBV27
D gene: NA
clone size: NA
J gene: TRBJ1-6
CDR3 DNA: TGTGCCAGCAGGAGAACCTATAATTCACCCCTCCACTTT
CDR3 protein: CASRRTYNSPLHF

V gene: TRBV20-1
D gene: NA
clone size: NA
J gene: TRBJ1-2
CDR3 DNA: TGCAGTGCTAGTAACTATGGCTACACCTTC
CDR3 protein: CSASNYGYTF

V gene: TRBV9
D gene: TRBD2
clone size: NA
J gene: TRBJ2-5
CDR3 DNA: TGTGCCAGCGCGACTAGCGGGGGGGTGGAGACCCAGTACTTC
CDR3 protein: CASATSGGVETQYF

V gene: TRBV9
D gene: NA
clone size: NA
J gene: TRBJ2-2
CDR3 DNA: TGTGCCAGCAGCGTAGGAACCTCGGACAGTACCGGGGAGCTGTTTTTT
CDR3 protein: CASSVGTSDSTGELFF

V gene: TRBV19
D gene: TRBD1
clone size: NA
J gene: TRBJ1-4
CDR3 DNA: TGTGCCAGTACCACAGGGGGCGCGTCTGAAAAACTGTTTTTT
CDR3 protein: CASTTGGASEKLFF

V gene: TRBV29-1
D gene: NA
clone size: few
J gene: TRBJ2-3
CDR3 DNA: TGCAGCGTTGAAGGGCAACCGGGATTAGGGACAGATACGCAGTATTTT
CDR3 protein: CSVEGQPGLGTDTQYF

V gene: TRBV6-5
D gene: NA
clone size: NA
J gene: TRBJ2-4
CDR3 DNA: TGTGCCAGCAGTTCTAAGCTTTTTACCAAAAACATTCAGTACTTC
CDR3 protein: CASSSKLFTKNIQYF

V gene: TRBV25-1
D gene: NA
clone size: once
J gene: TRBJ2-3
CDR3 DNA: TGTGCCAGCAGTGAATTTACAGGGAGCGATACGCAGTATTTT
CDR3 protein: CASSEFTGSDTQYF

V gene: TRBV2
D gene: TRBD1
clone size: NA
J gene: TRBJ1-2
CDR3 DNA: TGTGCCAGCAGGGACAGGGGTTTAGGTGGCTACACCTTC
CDR3 protein: CASRDRGLGGYTF

V gene: TRBV6-6
D gene: NA
clone size: NA
J gene: TRBJ2-1
CDR3 DNA: TGTGCCAGCAGTTACTCGAGGGCATACGAGCAGTTCTTC
CDR3 protein: CASSYSRAYEQFF

V gene: TRBV5-1
D gene: NA
clone size: few
J gene: TRBJ2-2
CDR3 DNA: TGCGCCAGCAAGGAGAACGGGGTGAACACCGGGGAGCTGTTTTTT
CDR3 protein: CASKENGVNTGELFF

V gene: TRBV7-2
D gene: NA
clone size: once
J gene: TRBJ2-5
CDR3 DNA: TGTGCCAGCAGCACCCGGGGGAGGTGGATCCAAGAGACCCAGTACTTC
CDR3 protein: CASSTRGRWIQETQYF

V gene: TRBV28
D gene: TRBD1
clone size: NA
J gene: TRBJ1-3
CDR3 DNA: TGTGCCAGCAGTGCAGACAGGGGAGCGGGAAACACCATATATTTT
CDR3 protein: CASSADRGAGNTIYF

V gene: TRBV3-1/TRBV3-2
D gene: NA
clone size: NA
J gene: TRBJ2-5
CDR3 DNA: TGTGCCAGCAGCCAAGATATGGGGTCGAGAGAGACCCAGTACTTC
CDR3 protein: CASSQDMGSRETQYF

V gene: TRBV2
D gene: TRBD1
clone size: NA
J gene: TRBJ1-1
CDR3 DNA: TGTGCCAGCAGTGAGGGGACAGTGACAGCTTTCTTT
CDR3 protein: CASSEGTVTAFF

V gene: TRBV5-1
D gene: NA
clone size: NA
J gene: TRBJ1-1
CDR3 DNA: TGCGCCAGCAGAGGACAGTTCGTTACGAACACTGAAGCTTTCTTT
CDR3 protein: CASRGQFVTNTEAFF

V gene: TRBV20-1
D gene: NA
clone size: NA
J gene: TRBJ1-5
CDR3 DNA: TGCAGTGCTAGTGGACAGTATAGCAATCAGCCCCAGCATTTT
CDR3 protein: CSASGQYSNQPQHF

V gene: TRBV23-1
D gene: NA
clone size: NA
J gene: TRBJ2-4
CDR3 DNA: TGCGCCAGCAGTCAATTTGGGGGACCTCTAGCCAAAAACATTCAGTACTTC
CDR3 protein: CASSQFGGPLAKNIQYF